The clone carrying this T cell receptor (beta chain) came up a few times. This entry comes from a study of beta chain features in type 1 diabetes. The isolated RNA, all of it, was reverse transcribed, so expressed TCRB transcripts were what got sequenced. Data came from immunoSEQ multiplex PCR; TCRdb stores just in-frame clones and leaves some out. The table records about 360,000 clones, roughly 12% of them present only once. The germline V gene has CDR1 SGHVS and CDR2 FNYEAQ. This CDR3 spans 16 amino acids. V gave up 5 bases and J gave up 6 bases; unmatched junction bases: 11. The sample consisted of naive CD4+ T cells from blood. This TCR was sampled from a man aged 18 to 35 in good health. V is TRBV7-6 and J is TRBJ1-5; 9 bases are a match to TRBD1. As DNA, the CDR3 is TGTGCCAGCAGCCGATTACAGGGGGCGAAGGGTCAGCCCCAGCATTTT. Translation gives CASSRLQGAKGQPQHF.